This entry is about one T cell receptor beta chain. V dropped 4 bases and J dropped 5; count of bases not matched to a gene: 8. Germline V gene lookup returns CDR1 SQVTM and CDR2 ANQGSEA. This CDR3 comprises 13 residues. The entry originates in a study of technical replicates of blood from several donors. The table came from immunoSEQ multiplex PCR; TCRdb's copy has only in-frame clones and leaves some out. The sample shows roughly 85,000 clones, over 85% of them seen only once. This receptor was taken from a human donor in good health. Sequences were obtained from T cells isolated from PBMCs. The J gene is TRBJ2-7, the V gene TRBV29-1; TRBD1 matches 7 bases. CDR3 protein: CSVGEGTVNEQYF. The CDR3 bases are TGCAGCGTTGGAGAAGGGACAGTCAACGAGCAGTACTTC.